The TCR beta chain described here comes from a study of cytomegalovirus exposure and HLA in healthy donors. General observations from the study: Rarity held for most TCR sequences, but there were some public TCRs that occurred in many donors. In a later analysis, at a false discovery rate of 0.05, over 15,000 TCR beta sequences were associated with HLA alleles.

To note about this clone: The antigen remains undetermined.

60 Vbeta and 13 Jbeta primers were used in PCR. Per the original data handling: Unique TCR beta chains totaled about 73 million in a later count, with around 10 million of them shared. Data came from immunoSEQ multiplex PCR; TCRdb stores just in-frame clones and leaves some out. V, J and clone size are those of that table, while D and trimming were read from the DNA. The data hold roughly 130,000 clones, with about 82% observed a single time. This CDR3 comprises 16 residues. The ends were cut back, 4 bases at V and 5 bases at J, with 20 bases in the middle. The germline V gene has CDR1 MGHDK and CDR2 SYGVNS.

Source material: PBMCs. The V and J genes are TRBV25-1 and TRBJ1-1; tentative D call: TRBD1 (6 bases). This TCR was sampled from a boy between 10 and 17 years old in good health and CMV-seronegative. DNA of the CDR3: TGTGCCAGCAGTGGCCAGGGGCCCCTCAGGTGGACTGAAGCTTTCTTT. Amino acid sequence: CASSGQGPLRWTEAFF.